The clone carrying this T cell receptor (beta chain) was detected a few times. Sequencing used immunoSEQ multiplex PCR; TCRdb keeps in-frame clones, though not all of them. The sample lists around 70,000 clones, approximately 80% occurring once. CDR3 size: 14 residues. Per germline, CDR1 SNHLY and CDR2 FYNNEI. Losses at the gene ends were 5 bases for V and 0 bases for J; bases not matched to a gene: 3. The source of the sample is a study of cytotoxic CD8 clonotypes in ibrutinib-treated CLL. Study-wide context: Overall, around 25 responses were partial and 2 complete; following median about 68 months, roughly 15 patients stayed remitted and around twelve progressed.

The source was PBMCs, collected at disease progression, from a patient treated with ibrutinib. The TCR comes from a human donor with chronic lymphocytic leukemia. The rearrangement joins TRBV2 to TRBJ2-7; TRBD1 matches at 8 bases. This chain's CDR3 is CASSRQGASYEQYF. CDR3 in DNA: TGTGCCAGCAGTCGGCAGGGGGCCTCCTACGAGCAGTACTTC.